One T cell receptor beta chain is described in this entry. The data were produced by immunoSEQ multiplex PCR, yet TCRdb's version contains in-frame clones alone and is incomplete. Here the sample spans under 500,000 clones, 85% to 90% being singletons. These data originate in a study of blood T cell repertoires in COVID-19. The V gene lost 5 bases and the J gene lost 4 bases, with 11 bases spanning the gap. The CDR3 consists of 14 residues. The germline V gene encodes CDR1 MNHEY and CDR2 SMNVEV (reference sequence). This receptor was identified in a woman in her twenties or thirties with acute or convalescent COVID-19. This rearrangement joins TRBV27 to TRBJ1-4, with D unresolved. The sequenced material came from peripheral blood. DNA for the CDR3: TGTGCCAGCAGTCCGTTACCTATTAATGAAAAACTGTTTTTT. Encoded protein: CASSPLPINEKLFF.